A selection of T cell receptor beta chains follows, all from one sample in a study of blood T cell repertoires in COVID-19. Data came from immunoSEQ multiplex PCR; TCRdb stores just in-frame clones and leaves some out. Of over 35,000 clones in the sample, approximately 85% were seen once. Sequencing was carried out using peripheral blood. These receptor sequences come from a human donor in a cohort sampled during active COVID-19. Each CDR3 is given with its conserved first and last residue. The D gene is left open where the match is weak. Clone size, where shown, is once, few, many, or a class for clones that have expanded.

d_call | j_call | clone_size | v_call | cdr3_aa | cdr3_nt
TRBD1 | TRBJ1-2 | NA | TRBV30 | CAWSRSSTGTGGRGYGYTF | TGTGCCTGGAGTCGTTCCTCTACCGGGACAGGGGGCCGAGGGTATGGCTACACCTTC
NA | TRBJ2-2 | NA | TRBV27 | CASSFTRTGLGQSGELFF | TGTGCCAGCAGTTTCACACGGACTGGGCTAGGGCAATCCGGGGAGCTGTTTTTT
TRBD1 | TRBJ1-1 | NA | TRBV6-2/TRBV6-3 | CASSWGTGNTEAFF | TGTGCCAGCAGTTGGGGGACAGGGAATACTGAAGCTTTCTTT
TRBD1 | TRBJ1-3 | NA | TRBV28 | CASSPQGARNTIYF | TGTGCCAGCAGTCCCCAGGGGGCGCGGAACACCATATATTTT
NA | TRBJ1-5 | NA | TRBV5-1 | CASSSHGGQPQHF | TGCGCCAGCAGCTCCCACGGGGGTCAGCCCCAGCATTTT
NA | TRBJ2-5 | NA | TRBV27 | CASSLVGRRETQYF | TGTGCCAGCAGTTTAGTAGGCAGGAGGGAGACCCAGTACTTC
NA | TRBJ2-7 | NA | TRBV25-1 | CASSEPDRSYEQYF | TGTGCCAGCAGTGAACCCGACAGATCCTACGAGCAGTACTTC
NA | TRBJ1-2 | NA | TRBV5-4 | CASSPRGVYGYTF | TGTGCCAGCAGTCCTCGGGGGGTCTATGGCTACACCTTC
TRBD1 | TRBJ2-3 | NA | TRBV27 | CASSSVPGGVKDTQYF | TGTGCCAGCAGTTCAGTACCAGGGGGCGTAAAAGATACGCAGTATTTT
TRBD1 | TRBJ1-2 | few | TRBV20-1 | CSASGGYGYTF | TGCAGTGCCTCAGGGGGCTATGGCTACACCTTC
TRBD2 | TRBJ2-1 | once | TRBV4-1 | CASSQRLAGEINEQFF | TGCGCCAGCAGCCAACGGCTAGCGGGAGAAATCAATGAGCAGTTCTTC
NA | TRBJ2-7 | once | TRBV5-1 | CASSLGQAEEQYF | TGCGCCAGCAGCTTGGGACAGGCGGAGGAGCAGTACTTC
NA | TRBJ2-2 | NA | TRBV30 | CAWTLPGLHTGELFF | TGTGCCTGGACCCTACCGGGACTCCACACCGGGGAGCTGTTTTTT
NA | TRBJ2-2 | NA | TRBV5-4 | CASSLVGRTGELFF | TGTGCCAGCAGCCTCGTGGGGAGGACCGGGGAGCTGTTTTTT
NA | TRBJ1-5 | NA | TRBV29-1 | CSVSDRYNQPQHF | TGCAGCGTTTCGGACAGATACAATCAGCCCCAGCATTTT
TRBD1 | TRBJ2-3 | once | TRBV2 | CASHRGLPGDTQYF | TGTGCCAGCCACAGGGGGCTCCCGGGAGATACGCAGTATTTT
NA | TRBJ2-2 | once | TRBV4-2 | CASSQDYALETGELFF | TGTGCCAGCAGCCAAGACTACGCGTTAGAAACCGGGGAGCTGTTTTTT
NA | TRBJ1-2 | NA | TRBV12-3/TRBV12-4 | CASSLSVQYGYTF | TGTGCCAGCAGTTTATCAGTCCAATATGGCTACACCTTC
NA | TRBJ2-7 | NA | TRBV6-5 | CATRTEVYEQYF | TGTGCCACTCGGACAGAAGTCTACGAGCAGTACTTC
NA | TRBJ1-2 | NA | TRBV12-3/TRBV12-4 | CASSDRLLGYTF | TGTGCCAGCAGTGACAGGTTACTTGGCTACACCTTC
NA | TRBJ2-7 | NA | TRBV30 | CAWSPGGWEQYF | TGTGCCTGGAGTCCAGGGGGGTGGGAGCAGTACTTC
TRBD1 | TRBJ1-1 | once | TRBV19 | CASSPGQGPTEAFF | TGTGCCAGTAGCCCGGGACAGGGTCCCACTGAAGCTTTCTTT